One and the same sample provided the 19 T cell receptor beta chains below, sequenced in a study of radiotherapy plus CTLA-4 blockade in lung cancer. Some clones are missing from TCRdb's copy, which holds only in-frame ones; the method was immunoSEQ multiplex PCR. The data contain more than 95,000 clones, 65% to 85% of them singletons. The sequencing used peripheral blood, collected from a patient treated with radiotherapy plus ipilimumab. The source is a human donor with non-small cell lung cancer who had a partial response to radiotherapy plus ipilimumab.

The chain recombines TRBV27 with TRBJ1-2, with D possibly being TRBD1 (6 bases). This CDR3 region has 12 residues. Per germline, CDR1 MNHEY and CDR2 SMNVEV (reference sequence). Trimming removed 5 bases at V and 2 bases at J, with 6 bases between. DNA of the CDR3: TGTGCCAGCAGTGACAGGAACTATGGCTACACCTTC. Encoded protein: CASSDRNYGYTF.

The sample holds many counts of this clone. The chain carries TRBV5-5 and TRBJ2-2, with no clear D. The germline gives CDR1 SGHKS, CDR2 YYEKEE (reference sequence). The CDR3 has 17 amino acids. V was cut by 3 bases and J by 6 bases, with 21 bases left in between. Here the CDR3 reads CASSSVVRTSRSGELFF. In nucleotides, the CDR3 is TGTGCCAGCAGCTCAGTAGTTCGAACATCTAGGTCCGGGGAGCTGTTTTTT.

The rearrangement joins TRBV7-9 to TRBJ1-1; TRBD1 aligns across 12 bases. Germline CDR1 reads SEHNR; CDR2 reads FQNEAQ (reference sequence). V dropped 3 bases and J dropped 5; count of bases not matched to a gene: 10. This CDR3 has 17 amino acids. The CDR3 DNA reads TGTGCCAGCAGCTTCCAAAAGGGACAGGGGGCTAGAACTGAAGCTTTCTTT. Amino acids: CASSFQKGQGARTEAFF. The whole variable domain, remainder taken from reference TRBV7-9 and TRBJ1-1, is DTGVSQNPRHKITKRGQNVTFRCDPISEHNRLYWYRQTLGQGPEFLTYFQNEAQLEKSRLLSDRFSAERPKGSFSTLEIQRTEQGDSAMYLCASSFQKGQGARTEAFFGQGTRLTVV.

The CDR3 nucleotides are TGTGCCAGCAGAACGGGGGGGACTAGCAATGAGCAGTTCTTC. Translated: CASRTGGTSNEQFF. This chain uses TRBV28 with TRBJ2-1; TRBD2 matches at 8 bases. The CDR3 sequence is 14 residues long. V lost 6 bases to trimming and J lost 6 bases; unmatched junction nucleotides: 7. Germline V gives CDR1 MDHEN, CDR2 SYDVKM.

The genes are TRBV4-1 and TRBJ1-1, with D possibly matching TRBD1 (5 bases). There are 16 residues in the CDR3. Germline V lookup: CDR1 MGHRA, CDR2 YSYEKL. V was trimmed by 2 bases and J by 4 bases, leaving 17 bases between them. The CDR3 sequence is CASSQRGPLGGTEAFF. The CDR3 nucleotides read TGCGCCAGCAGCCAACGTGGACCTCTCGGGGGCACTGAAGCTTTCTTT.

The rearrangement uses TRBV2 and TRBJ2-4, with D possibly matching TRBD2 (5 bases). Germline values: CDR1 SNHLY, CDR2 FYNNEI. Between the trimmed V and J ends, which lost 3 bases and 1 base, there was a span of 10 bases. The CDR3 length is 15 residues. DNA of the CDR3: TGTGCCAGCAGTGAGGGAGAACTCGCCAAAAACATTCAGTACTTC. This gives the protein CASSEGELAKNIQYF.

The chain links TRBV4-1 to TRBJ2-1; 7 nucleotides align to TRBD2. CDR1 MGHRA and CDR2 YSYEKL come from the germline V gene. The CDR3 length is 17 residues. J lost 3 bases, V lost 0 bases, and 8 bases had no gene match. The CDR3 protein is CASSQDRPSGDYNEQFF. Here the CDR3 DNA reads TGCGCCAGCAGCCAAGATCGCCCTAGCGGAGACTACAATGAGCAGTTCTTC.

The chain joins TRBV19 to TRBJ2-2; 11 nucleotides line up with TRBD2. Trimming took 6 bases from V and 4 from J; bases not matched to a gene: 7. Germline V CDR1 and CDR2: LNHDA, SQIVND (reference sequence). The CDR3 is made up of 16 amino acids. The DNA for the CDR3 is TGTGCCAGTAGAATAACCGGGACTAGCGGCACCGGGGAGCTGTTTTTT. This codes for CASRITGTSGTGELFF.

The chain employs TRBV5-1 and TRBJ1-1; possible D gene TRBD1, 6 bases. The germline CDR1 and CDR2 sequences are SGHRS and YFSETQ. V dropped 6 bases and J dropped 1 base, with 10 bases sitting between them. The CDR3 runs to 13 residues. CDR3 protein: CASIGQPNTEAFF. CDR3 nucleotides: TGCGCCAGCATCGGACAGCCGAACACTGAAGCTTTCTTT.

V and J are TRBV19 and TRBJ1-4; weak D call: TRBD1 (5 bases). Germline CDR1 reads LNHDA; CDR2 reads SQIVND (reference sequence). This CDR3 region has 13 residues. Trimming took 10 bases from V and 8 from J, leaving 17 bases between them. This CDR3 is CATDGGVEEKLFF. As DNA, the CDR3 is TGTGCCACCGACGGGGGAGTGGAGGAAAAACTGTTTTTT.

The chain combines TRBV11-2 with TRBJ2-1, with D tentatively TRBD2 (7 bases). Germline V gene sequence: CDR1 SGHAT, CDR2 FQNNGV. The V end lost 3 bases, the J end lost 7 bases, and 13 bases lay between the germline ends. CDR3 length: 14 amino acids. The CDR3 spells CASSFRGALNEQFF. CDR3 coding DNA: TGTGCCAGCAGCTTTCGGGGGGCCTTAAATGAGCAGTTCTTC. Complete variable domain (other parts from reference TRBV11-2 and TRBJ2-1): EAGVAQSPRYKIIEKRQSVAFWCNPISGHATLYWYQQILGQGPKLLIQFQNNGVVDDSQLPKDRFSAERLKGVDSTLKIQPAKLEDSAVYLCASSFRGALNEQFFGPGTRLTVL.

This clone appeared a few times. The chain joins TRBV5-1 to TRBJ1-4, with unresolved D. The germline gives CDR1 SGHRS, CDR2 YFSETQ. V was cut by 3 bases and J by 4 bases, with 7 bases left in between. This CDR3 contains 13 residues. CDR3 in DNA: TGCGCCAGCAGCTCTGCGTTTAATGAAAAACTGTTTTTT. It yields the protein CASSSAFNEKLFF.

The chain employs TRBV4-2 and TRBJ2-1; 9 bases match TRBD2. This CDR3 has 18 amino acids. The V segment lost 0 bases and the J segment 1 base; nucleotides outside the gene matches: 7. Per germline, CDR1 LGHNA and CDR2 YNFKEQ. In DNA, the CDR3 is TGTGCCAGCAGCCAAGATAGCGGGAGTGCTTTATCCTACAATGAGCAGTTCTTC. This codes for CASSQDSGSALSYNEQFF.

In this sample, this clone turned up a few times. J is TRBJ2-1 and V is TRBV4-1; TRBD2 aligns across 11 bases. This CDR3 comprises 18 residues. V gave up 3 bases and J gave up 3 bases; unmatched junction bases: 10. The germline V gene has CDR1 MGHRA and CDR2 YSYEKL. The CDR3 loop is CASSQADLAGGVYNEQFF. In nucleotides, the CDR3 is TGCGCCAGCAGCCAGGCCGATCTAGCGGGAGGCGTCTACAATGAGCAGTTCTTC.

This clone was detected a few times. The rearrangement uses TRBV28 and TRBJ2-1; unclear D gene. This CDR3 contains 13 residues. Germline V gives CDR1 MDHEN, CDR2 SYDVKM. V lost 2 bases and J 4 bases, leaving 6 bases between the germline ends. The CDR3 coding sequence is TGTGCCAGCAGTTTAAAACTTTACAATGAGCAGTTCTTC. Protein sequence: CASSLKLYNEQFF.

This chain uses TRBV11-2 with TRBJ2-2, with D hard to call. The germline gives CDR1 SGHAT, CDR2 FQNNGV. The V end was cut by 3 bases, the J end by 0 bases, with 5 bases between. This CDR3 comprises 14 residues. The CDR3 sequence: CASSFQTNTGELFF. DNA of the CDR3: TGTGCCAGCAGCTTCCAGACGAACACCGGGGAGCTGTTTTTT.

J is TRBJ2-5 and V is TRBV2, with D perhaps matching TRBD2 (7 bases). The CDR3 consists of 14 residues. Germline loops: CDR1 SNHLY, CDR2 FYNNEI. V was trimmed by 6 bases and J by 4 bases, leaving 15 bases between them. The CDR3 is CASRGGGSIETQYF. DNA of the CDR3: TGTGCCAGCAGGGGAGGGGGAAGCATAGAGACCCAGTACTTC.

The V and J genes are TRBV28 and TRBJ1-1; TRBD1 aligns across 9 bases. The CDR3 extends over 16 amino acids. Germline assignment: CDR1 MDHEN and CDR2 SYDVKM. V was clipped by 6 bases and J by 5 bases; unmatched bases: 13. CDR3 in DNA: TGTGCCAGCAGCAGCCGGGACAGGGTGCGGGGGACTGAAGCTTTCTTT. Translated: CASSSRDRVRGTEAFF.

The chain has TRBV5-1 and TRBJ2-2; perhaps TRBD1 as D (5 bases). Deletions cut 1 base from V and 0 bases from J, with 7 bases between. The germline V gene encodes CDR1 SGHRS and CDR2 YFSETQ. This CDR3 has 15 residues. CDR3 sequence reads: CASSLRQTNTGELFF. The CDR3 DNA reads TGCGCCAGCAGCTTGCGACAGACGAACACCGGGGAGCTGTTTTTT. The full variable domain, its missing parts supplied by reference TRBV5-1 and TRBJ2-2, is KAGVTQTPRYLIKTRGQQVTLSCSPISGHRSVSWYQQTPGQGLQFLFEYFSETQRNKGNFPGRFSGRQFSNSRSEMNVSTLELGDSALYLCASSLRQTNTGELFFGEGSRLTVL.